This section outlines one TCR beta chain sequence together with its context. Its antigen remains unidentified. Within one base of it there is no much larger clone, and no base qualities were kept. Donors were healthy HIV-negative adults with no recently reported acute infections or vaccinations. Only Caucasian adults living in Nashville, Tennessee, USA were represented among the donors. For unsorted samples, some 100 million PBMCs were counted and genomic DNA was extracted with the QIAamp DNA Blood Mini kit. Blood was collected by leukapheresis, and PBMCs were isolated by Ficoll-Histopaque density gradient centrifugation and then cryopreserved in liquid nitrogen vapor phase. These data are taken from a study of shared clonotypes between healthy human individuals (dated by TCRdb to about 2020). As for the study more broadly: The cohort comprised a couple of women and a few men aged 18 to 49 years. Libraries were prepared and TCR repertoires were sequenced by different laboratories using diverse techniques, in order to increase sequencing depth and limit assay-specific biases. Blood TCR repertoires of a handful of healthy adults were deeply sequenced to estimate repertoire size and the extent of clonotype sharing between individuals. Each donor's leukapheresis produced roughly between roughly 0.85 and 9.5 billion PBMCs.

Here is what the overall study found, with its caveats: Sampling was restricted to blood, and TCR repertoires in tissues likely differ from the TCR repertoires found in blood. Pairwise subsampling indicated that sequencing depth was expected to affect the degree of clonotype sharing among donors. The genetic and exposure-history diversity represented was limited by the small number of donors.

TCR CDR3 regions were amplified from genomic DNA by multiplex PCR using the deep immunoSEQ assay. Genomic DNA extracted from each cell subset was distributed evenly over all wells of several immunoSEQ 96-well plates, and each plate served as one replicate. For unsorted PBMC, around 330 ng genomic DNA, equal to tens of thousands of T cell genomes, was loaded into each replicate PCR. Ten immunoSEQ deep assay plates were used to sequence unsorted PBMC genomic DNA. Purified libraries were quantified with a Qubit 3.0 fluorometer, sized on a Bioanalyzer 2100, and re-quantified with the KAPA Library Quantification kit. Every immunoSEQ 96-well plate was sequenced on a separate single-read 150-cycle Illumina NextSeq 550 flow cell. Regarding the original processing steps: Because the immunoSEQ output held only junctional sequences and lacked quality scores, the filtering could not match the filtering applied to full-length reads. Sequences were annotated with PyIR, a Python wrapper for IgBLAST v1.9, and V/J genes and CDR3 were assigned using IMGT germline references. Any read was removed if the V/J assignment was weak (E-value above 1e-6), the CDR3 was missing, or the read contained stop codons, out-of-frame junctions, or ambiguous translated residues. V3J clonotypes were defined as sequences sharing the same inferred V gene, J gene, and CDR3 amino acid sequence. Percentage overlap between repertoires was calculated by dividing the number of shared unique clonotypes by the size of the smaller repertoire. Richness of each repertoire was evaluated using RTK rarefaction, the Chao1 estimator, and Recon v2.1 estimates of unobserved clonotypes. TCRdb took over this immuneACCESS table, retaining in-frame rearrangements with V and J assigned. Such tables are incomplete; in checked studies, under half of the missing clones stem from an unresolved V gene, and the remainder is unexplained. The V and J calls and the clone size are those of that table, but D and trimming were determined from the DNA. This sample holds some 530,000 clones; roughly 80% were observed only once. The ten largest clones take up approximately 11% of the sample.

Trimming at the junction amounts to 0 bases on V and 7 bases on J, and the germline ends lie 3 bases apart. CDR1 and CDR2, looked up from the germline V gene (reference sequence), are LNHDA and SQIVND. The CDR3 numbers 12 residues from cysteine through phenylalanine. The DNA shown is the 36-base CDR3, in frame from base 1. The source is a woman aged 35 to 49 in good health. Some clones in this sample may be carry-over from other donors' samples. Specimen: PBMCs. The chain was built from TRBV19 and TRBJ2-2, with the identity of the D gene unclear. The DNA sequence is TGTGCCAGTAGTATAGAGGTCGGGGAGCTGTTTTTT. The encoded protein is CASSIEVGELFF.